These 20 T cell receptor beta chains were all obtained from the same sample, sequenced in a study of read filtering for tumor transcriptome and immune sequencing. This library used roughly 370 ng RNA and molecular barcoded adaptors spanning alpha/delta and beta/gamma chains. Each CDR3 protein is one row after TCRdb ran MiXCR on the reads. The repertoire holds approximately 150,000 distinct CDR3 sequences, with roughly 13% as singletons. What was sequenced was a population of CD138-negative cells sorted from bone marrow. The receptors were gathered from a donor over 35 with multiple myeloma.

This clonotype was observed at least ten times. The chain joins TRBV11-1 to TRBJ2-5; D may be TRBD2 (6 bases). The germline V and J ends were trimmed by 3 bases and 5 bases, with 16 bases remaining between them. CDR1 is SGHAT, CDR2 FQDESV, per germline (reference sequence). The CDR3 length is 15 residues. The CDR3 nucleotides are TGTGCCAGCAGCTTTTCGCCGGGACTTACCGAGACCCAGTACTTC. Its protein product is CASSFSPGLTETQYF. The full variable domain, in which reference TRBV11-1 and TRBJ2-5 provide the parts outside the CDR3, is EAEVAQSPRYKITEKSQAVAFWCDPISGHATLYWYRQILGQGPELLVQFQDESVVDDSQLPKDRFSAERLKGVDSTLKIQPAELGDSAMYLCASSFSPGLTETQYFGPGTRLLVL.

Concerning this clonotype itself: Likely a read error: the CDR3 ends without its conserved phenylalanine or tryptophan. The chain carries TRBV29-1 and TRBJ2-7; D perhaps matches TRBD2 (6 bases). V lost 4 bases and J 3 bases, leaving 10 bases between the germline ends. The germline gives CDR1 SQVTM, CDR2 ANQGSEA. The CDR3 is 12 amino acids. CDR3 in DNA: TGCAGCGTTGGGCAGGGAGGCTACGAGCAGTACTCC. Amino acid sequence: CSVGQGGYEQYS.

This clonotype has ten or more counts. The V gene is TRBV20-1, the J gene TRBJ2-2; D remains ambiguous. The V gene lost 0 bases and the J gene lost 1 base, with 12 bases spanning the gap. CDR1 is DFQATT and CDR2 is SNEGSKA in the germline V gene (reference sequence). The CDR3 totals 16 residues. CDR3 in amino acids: CSARDIETGNTGELFF. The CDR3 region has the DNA TGCAGTGCTAGAGATATCGAGACTGGGAACACCGGGGAGCTGTTTTTT.

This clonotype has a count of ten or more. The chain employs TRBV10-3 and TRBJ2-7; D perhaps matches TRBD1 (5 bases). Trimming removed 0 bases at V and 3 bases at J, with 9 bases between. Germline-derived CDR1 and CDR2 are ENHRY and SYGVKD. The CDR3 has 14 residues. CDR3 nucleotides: TGTGCCATCAGTGAGTCCCCAGGGATCTACGAGCAGTACTTC. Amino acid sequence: CAISESPGIYEQYF.

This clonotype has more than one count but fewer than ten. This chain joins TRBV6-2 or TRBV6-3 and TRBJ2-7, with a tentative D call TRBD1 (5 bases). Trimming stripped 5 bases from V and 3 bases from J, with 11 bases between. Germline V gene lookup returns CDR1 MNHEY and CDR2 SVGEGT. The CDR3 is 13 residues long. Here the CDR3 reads CASSNRWVYEQYF. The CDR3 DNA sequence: TGTGCCAGCAGTAACAGGTGGGTCTACGAGCAGTACTTC.

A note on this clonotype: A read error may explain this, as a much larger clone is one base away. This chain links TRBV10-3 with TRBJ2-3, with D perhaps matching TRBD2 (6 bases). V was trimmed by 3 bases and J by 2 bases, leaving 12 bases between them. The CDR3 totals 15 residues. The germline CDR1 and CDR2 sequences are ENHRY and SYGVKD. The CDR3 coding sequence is TGTGCCATCAGTGATAGCAGGAGGGCCACAGATACGCAGTATTTT. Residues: CAISDSRRATDTQYF.

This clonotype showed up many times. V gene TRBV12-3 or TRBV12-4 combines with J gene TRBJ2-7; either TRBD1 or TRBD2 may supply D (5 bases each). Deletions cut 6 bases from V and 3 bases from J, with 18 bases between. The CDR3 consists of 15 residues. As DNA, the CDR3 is TGTGCCAGCAGCCCGTTCGGGGCAACTTACTACGAGCAGTACTTC. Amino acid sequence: CASSPFGATYYEQYF.

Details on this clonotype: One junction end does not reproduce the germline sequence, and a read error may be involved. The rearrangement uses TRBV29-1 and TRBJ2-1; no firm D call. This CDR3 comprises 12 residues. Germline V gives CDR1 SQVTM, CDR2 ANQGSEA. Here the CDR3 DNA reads TGCAGCGTTGAACAATGCTACAACGAGCAGTTCTTC. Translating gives CSVEQCYNEQFF.

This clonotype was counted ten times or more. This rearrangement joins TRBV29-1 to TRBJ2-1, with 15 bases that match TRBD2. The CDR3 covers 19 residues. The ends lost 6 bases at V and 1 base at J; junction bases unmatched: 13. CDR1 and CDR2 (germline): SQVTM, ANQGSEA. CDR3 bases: TGCAGCGTCGACGGGAGGGGACTAGCGGGAGGCGATTCCTACAATGAGCAGTTCTTC. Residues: CSVDGRGLAGGDSYNEQFF.

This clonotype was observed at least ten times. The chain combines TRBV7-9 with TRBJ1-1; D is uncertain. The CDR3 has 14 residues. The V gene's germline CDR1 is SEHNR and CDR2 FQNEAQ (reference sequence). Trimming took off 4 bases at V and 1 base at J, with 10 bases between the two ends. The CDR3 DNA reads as TGTGCCAGCAGCTCTTCGACGGCGAACACTGAAGCTTTCTTT. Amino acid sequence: CASSSSTANTEAFF. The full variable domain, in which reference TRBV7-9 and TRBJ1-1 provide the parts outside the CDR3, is DTGVSQNPRHKITKRGQNVTFRCDPISEHNRLYWYRQTLGQGPEFLTYFQNEAQLEKSRLLSDRFSAERPKGSFSTLEIQRTEQGDSAMYLCASSSSTANTEAFFGQGTRLTVV.

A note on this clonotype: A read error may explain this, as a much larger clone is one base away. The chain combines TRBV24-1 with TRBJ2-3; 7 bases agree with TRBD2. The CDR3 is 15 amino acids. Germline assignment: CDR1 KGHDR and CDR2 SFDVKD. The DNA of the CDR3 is TGTGCCACCAGTGAACACGGACTAGTTGGAGATGCGCAGTATTTT. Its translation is CATSEHGLVGDAQYF.

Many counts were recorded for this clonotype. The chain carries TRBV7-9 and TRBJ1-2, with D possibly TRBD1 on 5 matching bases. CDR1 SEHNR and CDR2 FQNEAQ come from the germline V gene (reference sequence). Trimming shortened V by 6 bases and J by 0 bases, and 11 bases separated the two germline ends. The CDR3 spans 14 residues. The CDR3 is CASREGRANYGYTF. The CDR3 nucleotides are TGTGCCAGCAGGGAGGGGAGAGCTAACTATGGCTACACCTTC.

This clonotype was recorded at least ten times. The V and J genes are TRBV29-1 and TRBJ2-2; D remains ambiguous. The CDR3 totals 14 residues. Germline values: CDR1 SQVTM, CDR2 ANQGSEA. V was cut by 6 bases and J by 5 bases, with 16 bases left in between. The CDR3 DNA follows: TGCAGCGTACAGACCCACCTTCGGACCGGGGAGCTGTTTTTT. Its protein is CSVQTHLRTGELFF.

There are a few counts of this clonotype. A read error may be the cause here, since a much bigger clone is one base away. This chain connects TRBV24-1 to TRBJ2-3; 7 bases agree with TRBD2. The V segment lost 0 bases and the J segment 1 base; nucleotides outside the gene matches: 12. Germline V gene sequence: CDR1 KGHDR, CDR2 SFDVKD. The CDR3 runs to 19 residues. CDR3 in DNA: TGTGCCACCAGTGATTTGAATTGGGGACGGGAGGCGGGCACAGATACGCAGTATTTT. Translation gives CATSDLNWGREAGTDTQYF.

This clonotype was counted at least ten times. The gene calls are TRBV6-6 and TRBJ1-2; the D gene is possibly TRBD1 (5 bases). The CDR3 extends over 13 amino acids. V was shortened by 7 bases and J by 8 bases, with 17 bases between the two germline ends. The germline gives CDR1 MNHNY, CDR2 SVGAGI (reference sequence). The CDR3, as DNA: TGTGCCAGCACGAGGATGGGGGGGTTCGGCTACACCTTC. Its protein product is CASTRMGGFGYTF.

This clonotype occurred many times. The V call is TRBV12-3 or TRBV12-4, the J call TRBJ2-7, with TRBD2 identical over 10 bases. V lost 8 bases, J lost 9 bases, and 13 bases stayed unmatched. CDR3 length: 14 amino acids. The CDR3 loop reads CASSLGGLAPLQYF. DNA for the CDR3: TGTGCCAGCTCCCTTGGGGGACTAGCGCCCCTGCAGTACTTC.

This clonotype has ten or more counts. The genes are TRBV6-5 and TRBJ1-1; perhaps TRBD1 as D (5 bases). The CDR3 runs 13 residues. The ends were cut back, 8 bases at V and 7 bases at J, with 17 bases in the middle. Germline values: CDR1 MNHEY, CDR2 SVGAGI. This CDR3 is CASSFSRDVEAFF. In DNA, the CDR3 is TGTGCCAGCTCCTTCTCTCGGGACGTTGAAGCTTTCTTT.

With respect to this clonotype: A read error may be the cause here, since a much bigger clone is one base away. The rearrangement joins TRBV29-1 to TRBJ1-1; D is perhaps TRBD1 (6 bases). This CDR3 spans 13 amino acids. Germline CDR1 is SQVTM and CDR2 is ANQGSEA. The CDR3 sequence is CSVQQGVNTEALF. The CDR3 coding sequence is TGCAGCGTTCAACAGGGCGTGAACACTGAAGCTCTCTTT. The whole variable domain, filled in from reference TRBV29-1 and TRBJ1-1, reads SAVISQKPSRDICQRGTSLTIQCQVDSQVTMMFWYRQQPGQSLTLIATANQGSEATYESGFVIDKFPISRPNLTFSTLTVSNMSPEDSSIYLCSVQQGVNTEALFGQGTRLTVV.

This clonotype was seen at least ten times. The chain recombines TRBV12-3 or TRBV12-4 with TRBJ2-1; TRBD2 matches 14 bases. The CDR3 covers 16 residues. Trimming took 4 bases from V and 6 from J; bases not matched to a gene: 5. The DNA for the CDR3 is TGTGCCAGCAGTTCCCCGACTAGCGGGAGGGGCAATGAGCAGTTCTTC. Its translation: CASSSPTSGRGNEQFF.

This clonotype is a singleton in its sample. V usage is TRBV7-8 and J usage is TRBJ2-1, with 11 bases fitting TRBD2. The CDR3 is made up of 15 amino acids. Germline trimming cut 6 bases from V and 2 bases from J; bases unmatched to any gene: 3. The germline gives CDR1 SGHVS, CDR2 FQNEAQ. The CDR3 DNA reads TGTGCCAGCAGACTAGCGGGAGCGACCTACAATGAGCAGTTCTTC. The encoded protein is CASRLAGATYNEQFF.